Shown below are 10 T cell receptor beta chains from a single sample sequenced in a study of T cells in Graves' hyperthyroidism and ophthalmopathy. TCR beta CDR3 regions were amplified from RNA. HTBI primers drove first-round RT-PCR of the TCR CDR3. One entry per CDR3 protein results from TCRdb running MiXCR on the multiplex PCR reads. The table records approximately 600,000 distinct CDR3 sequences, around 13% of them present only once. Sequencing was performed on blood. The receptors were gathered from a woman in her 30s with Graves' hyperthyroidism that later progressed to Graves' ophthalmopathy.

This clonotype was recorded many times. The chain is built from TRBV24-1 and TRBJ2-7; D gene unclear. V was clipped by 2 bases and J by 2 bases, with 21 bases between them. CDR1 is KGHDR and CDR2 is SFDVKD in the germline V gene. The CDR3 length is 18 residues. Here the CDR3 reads CATSDSPLYGDTTYEQYF. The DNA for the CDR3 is TGTGCCACCAGTGATTCACCCCTATATGGAGACACTACCTACGAGCAGTACTTC.

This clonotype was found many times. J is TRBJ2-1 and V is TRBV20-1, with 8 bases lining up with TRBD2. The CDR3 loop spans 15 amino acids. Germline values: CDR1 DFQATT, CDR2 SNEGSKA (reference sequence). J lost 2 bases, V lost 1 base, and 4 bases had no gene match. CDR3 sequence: CSARVGSGAYNEQFF. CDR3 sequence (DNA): TGCAGTGCTAGAGTGGGTAGCGGGGCCTACAATGAGCAGTTCTTC.

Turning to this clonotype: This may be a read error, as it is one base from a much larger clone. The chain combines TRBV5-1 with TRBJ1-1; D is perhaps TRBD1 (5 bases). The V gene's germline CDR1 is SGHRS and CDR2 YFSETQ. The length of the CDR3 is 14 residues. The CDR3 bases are TGCGCCAGCAGCTCCGGGACGGAGAACATTGAAGCTTTCTTT. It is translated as CASSSGTENIEAFF.

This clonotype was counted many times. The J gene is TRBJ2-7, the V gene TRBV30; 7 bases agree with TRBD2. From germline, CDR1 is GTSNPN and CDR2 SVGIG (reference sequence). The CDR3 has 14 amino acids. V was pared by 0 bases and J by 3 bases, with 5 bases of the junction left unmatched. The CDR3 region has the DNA TGTGCCTGGAGTGTAATGGGGGGGGACTACGAGCAGTACTTC. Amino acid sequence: CAWSVMGGDYEQYF.

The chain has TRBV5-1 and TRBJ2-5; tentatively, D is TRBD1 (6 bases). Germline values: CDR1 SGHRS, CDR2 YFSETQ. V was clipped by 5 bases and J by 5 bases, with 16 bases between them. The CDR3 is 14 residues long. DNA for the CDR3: TGCGCCAGCAGTTCTGAGCCAGGGGTGGAGACCCAGTACTTC. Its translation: CASSSEPGVETQYF.

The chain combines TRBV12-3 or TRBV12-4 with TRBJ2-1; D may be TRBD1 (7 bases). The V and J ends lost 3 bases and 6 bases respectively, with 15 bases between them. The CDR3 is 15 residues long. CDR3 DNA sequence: TGTGCCAGCAGTTTCTCAGGGGGGTCGCGCAATGAGCAGTTCTTC. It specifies CASSFSGGSRNEQFF.

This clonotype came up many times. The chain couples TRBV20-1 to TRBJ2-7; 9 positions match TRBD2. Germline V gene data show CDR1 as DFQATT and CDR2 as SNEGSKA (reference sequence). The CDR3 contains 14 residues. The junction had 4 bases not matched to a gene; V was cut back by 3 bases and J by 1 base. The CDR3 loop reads CSASFSGSSYEQYF. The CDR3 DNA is TGCAGTGCTAGTTTTAGCGGGAGTTCCTACGAGCAGTACTTC.

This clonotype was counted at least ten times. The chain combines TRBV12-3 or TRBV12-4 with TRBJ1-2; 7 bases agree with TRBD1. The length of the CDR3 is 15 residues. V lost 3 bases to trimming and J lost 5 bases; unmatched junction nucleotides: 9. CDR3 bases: TGTGCCAGCAGTTTCGGGACAGTAGGTTCATATGGCTACACCTTC. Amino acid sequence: CASSFGTVGSYGYTF.

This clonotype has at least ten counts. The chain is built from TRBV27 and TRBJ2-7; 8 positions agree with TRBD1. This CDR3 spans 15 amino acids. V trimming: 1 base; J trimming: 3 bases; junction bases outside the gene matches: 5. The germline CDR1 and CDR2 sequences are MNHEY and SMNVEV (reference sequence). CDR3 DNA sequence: TGTGCCAGCAGTTTATGGACAGGGCGAGGCTACGAGCAGTACTTC. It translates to CASSLWTGRGYEQYF.

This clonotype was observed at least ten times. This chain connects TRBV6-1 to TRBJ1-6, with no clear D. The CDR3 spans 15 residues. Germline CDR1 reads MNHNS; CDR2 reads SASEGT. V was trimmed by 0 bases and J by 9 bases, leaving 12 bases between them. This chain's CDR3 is CASSEAVLGSSPLHF. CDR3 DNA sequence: TGTGCCAGCAGTGAAGCAGTATTGGGGAGTTCACCCCTCCACTTT.